This T cell receptor beta chain was found in a study of T-cell reconstitution after alpha-beta-depleted transplantation in children. Study-wide points: Reported findings indicate that, about two months after transplant, alpha-beta T cells came from several hundred expanded clones, which were derived from non-depleted graft cells. Diversity and T-cell counts at one year after transplant derived mostly from new T cells.

The TCRbeta library incorporated unique molecular identifiers. Via MiXCR, TCRdb re-called the PCR reads, giving one row per CDR3 protein. The table has about 580,000 distinct CDR3 sequences, about 23% seen once. This CDR3 has 15 residues. The junction had 7 bases not matched to a gene; V was cut back by 3 bases and J by 3 bases. The germline V gene has CDR1 LGHNA and CDR2 YSLEER. This clonotype has more than one count but fewer than ten. Its antigen is unknown. The chain joins TRBV4-3 to TRBJ2-7; 8 nucleotides align to TRBD1. The sample here was PBMCs, mostly from graft donor cells, taken 360 days after TCRalphabeta/CD19-depleted stem cell transplant. The source is a boy in the first two years of life who had a stem cell transplant for acute myeloid leukemia, so the T cells may come from the graft donor. Here the CDR3 DNA reads TGCGCCAGCAGCCAGCACGACAGGGGAAGCTACGAGCAGTACTTC. It translates to CASSQHDRGSYEQYF.